The rows below give T cell receptor beta chains drawn from one sample of a study of T cells after posttransplantation cyclophosphamide. Assay: immunoSEQ multiplex PCR; the TCRdb copy retains only in-frame clones and omits some. Sampling found 37,000 or so clones, none seen once. The sample was PBMCs. The receptors originated from a man aged 30 to 39 in good health and a related stem cell transplant donor. The CDR3 runs from the conserved cysteine through the conserved F or W. Fields, in order: V gene, clone size, J gene, D gene, CDR3 protein, CDR3 DNA. A D gene is named only where the DNA matches it firmly. The listing skips clone size in some rows; elsewhere it reads once, few, many or a size class.

TRBV6-1	few	TRBJ1-2	NA	CASLVTGNYGYTF	TGTGCCAGCCTCGTTACGGGGAACTATGGCTACACCTTC
TRBV6-1	NA	TRBJ1-2	NA	CASNWGLGYTF	TGTGCCAGCAATTGGGGCCTTGGCTACACCTTC
TRBV9	many	TRBJ1-6	NA	CASSLRPLNSPLHF	TGTGCCAGCAGCCTACGCCCCCTTAATTCACCCCTCCACTTT
TRBV6-1	many	TRBJ1-2	TRBD1	CASSGDSSNYGYTF	TGTGCCAGCAGTGGGGACAGTTCTAACTATGGCTACACCTTC
TRBV7-2	few	TRBJ2-5	NA	CASSQGGGYGQETQYF	TGTGCCAGCAGCCAAGGAGGGGGATACGGCCAAGAGACCCAGTACTTC
TRBV7-6	few	TRBJ1-2	NA	CASSLRPRAAYGYTF	TGTGCCAGCAGCTTAAGGCCCAGGGCCGCCTATGGCTACACCTTC
TRBV9	many	TRBJ1-3	NA	CASSATGLSGNTIYF	TGTGCCAGCAGCGCCACAGGGCTCTCTGGAAACACCATATATTTT
TRBV5-1	many	TRBJ1-1	NA	CASSNRGGGEAFF	TGCGCCAGCAGCAATCGGGGGGGCGGTGAAGCTTTCTTT
TRBV11-3	many	TRBJ2-1	NA	CASSLEPGTEQFF	TGTGCCAGCAGCTTAGAACCCGGGACAGAGCAGTTCTTC
TRBV10-3	many	TRBJ1-3	TRBD1	CAISGAGTEDSGNTIYF	TGTGCCATCAGTGGGGCCGGGACAGAGGACTCTGGAAACACCATATATTTT
TRBV24-1	few	TRBJ2-5	NA	CATSDWQSQETQYF	TGTGCCACCAGTGATTGGCAGTCCCAAGAGACCCAGTACTTC
TRBV18	NA	TRBJ2-2	NA	CASSPRQKKISGELFF	TGTGCCAGCTCACCACGACAGAAGAAGATCTCCGGGGAGCTGTTTTTT
TRBV5-5	many	TRBJ1-4	NA	CASSPSRGLNEKLFF	TGTGCCAGCAGCCCGTCACGTGGACTTAATGAAAAACTGTTTTTT
TRBV6-1	many	TRBJ1-1	TRBD1	CASSVSTGADTEAFF	TGTGCCAGCAGTGTTTCGACAGGGGCGGACACTGAAGCTTTCTTT
TRBV28	many	TRBJ1-5	TRBD1	CASSLWTVGGSNQPQHF	TGTGCCAGCAGTTTATGGACCGTAGGGGGCAGCAATCAGCCCCAGCATTTT
TRBV6-1	many	TRBJ1-1	NA	CASSEIGTEAFF	TGTGCCAGCAGTGAAATCGGGACTGAAGCTTTCTTT
TRBV6-2/TRBV6-3	many	TRBJ2-5	TRBD1	CASSYPGTGGEETQYF	TGTGCCAGCAGTTATCCCGGGACAGGGGGCGAAGAGACCCAGTACTTC
TRBV10-1	many	TRBJ1-5	NA	CASSDNYQPQHF	TGCGCCAGCAGTGATAACTATCAGCCCCAGCATTTT
TRBV11-2	many	TRBJ2-1	TRBD1	CASSPSGGPYSYNEQFF	TGTGCCAGCAGCCCCTCAGGGGGTCCCTACTCCTACAATGAGCAGTTCTTC
TRBV6-5	many	TRBJ2-3	NA	CASSRGQEGPDTQYF	TGTGCCAGCAGTAGAGGACAGGAGGGGCCAGATACGCAGTATTTT
TRBV4-3	NA	TRBJ2-3	NA	CASSQDHAKAHGTDTQYF	TGCGCCAGCAGCCAAGATCATGCAAAGGCACACGGCACAGATACGCAGTATTTT
TRBV9	NA	TRBJ2-3	TRBD1	CASSVRDRGLGATDTQYF	TGTGCCAGCAGCGTCCGGGACAGGGGGCTGGGAGCTACAGATACGCAGTATTTT
TRBV7-9	many	TRBJ1-5	NA	CASSLAPPGQPQHF	TGTGCCAGCAGCTTAGCCCCACCGGGGCAGCCCCAGCATTTT
TRBV28	many	TRBJ1-2	NA	CASSLGWGGYTF	TGTGCCAGCAGCCTTGGATGGGGCGGCTACACCTTC
TRBV6-1	many	TRBJ2-7	TRBD2	CASIPSGGIYEQYF	TGTGCCAGCATCCCTAGCGGGGGGATTTACGAGCAGTACTTC
TRBV11-3	few	TRBJ2-2	TRBD1	CASSLGQGAPGELFF	TGTGCCAGCAGCTTGGGACAGGGGGCTCCCGGGGAGCTGTTTTTT
TRBV11-3	many	TRBJ2-1	NA	CASSLGLYNEQFF	TGTGCCAGCAGCTTAGGTCTTTACAATGAGCAGTTCTTC
TRBV5-5	many	TRBJ1-1	NA	CASSLEGGLTEAFF	TGTGCCAGCAGCTTGGAGGGGGGGCTCACTGAAGCTTTCTTT
TRBV5-1	many	TRBJ1-6	NA	CASSLEAGLGWTLHF	TGCGCCAGCAGCTTGGAGGCAGGACTCGGGTGGACCCTCCACTTT
TRBV12-3/TRBV12-4	NA	TRBJ2-5	NA	CASRAAGLGRETQYF	TGTGCCAGCAGGGCCGCCGGTTTGGGGCGAGAGACCCAGTACTTC
TRBV11-2	many	TRBJ2-7	NA	CASSLVIGGTYEQYF	TGTGCCAGCAGCTTAGTTATCGGCGGGACCTACGAGCAGTACTTC
TRBV5-8	many	TRBJ1-6	NA	CASSSFEGIRRSPLHF	TGTGCCAGCAGCTCTTTCGAGGGGATAAGACGATCACCCCTCCACTTT
TRBV24-1	many	TRBJ2-7	NA	CATSDRGRDRMNEQYF	TGTGCCACCAGTGATCGAGGGAGGGACAGAATGAACGAGCAGTACTTC
TRBV6-1	many	TRBJ2-2	NA	CASKGQNTGELFF	TGTGCCAGCAAGGGACAGAACACCGGGGAGCTGTTTTTT
TRBV25-1	few	TRBJ2-5	TRBD1	CASSESFGQGEETQYF	TGTGCCAGCAGTGAATCCTTCGGACAGGGGGAAGAGACCCAGTACTTC